A single sample is the source of the 5 T cell receptor beta chains below, sequenced in a study of tumor-infiltrating lymphocytes in primary liver carcinoma. The researchers produced TCR beta cDNA from 500 ng total RNA with a constant-region primer. ARM-PCR, slightly modified, supplied the TCR beta libraries through three nested multiplex PCR rounds. The first two PCR rounds used TRBV1-TRBV30 forward primers with a C-beta reverse primer, roughly 10 cycles each. TCRdb redid the calling of the multiplex PCR reads with MiXCR, one entry per CDR3 protein. Of hundreds of thousands of distinct CDR3 sequences listed, roughly 60% are singletons. It was unsorted whole blood that yielded blood RNA, and germline DNA was also extracted. The sample taken for sequencing was peripheral blood. These receptors all stem from a woman aged 25 to 39 with primary liver carcinoma and hepatitis B virus infection.

As regards this clonotype: Its ends do not fully match the called genes, so a read error is possible. The chain recombines TRBV6-5 with TRBJ2-7; 8 nucleotides align to TRBD2. Germline V gives CDR1 MNHEY, CDR2 SVGAGI. The CDR3 is 16 amino acids. CDR3 DNA sequence: TGTACCAGCAGTGGCCGGGGTAGCGGGACCCGGGACGAGCAGTACTTC. It encodes CTSSGRGSGTRDEQYF.

Of note for this clonotype: Sequence at one end of the junction differs from germline and may be a read error. The chain recombines TRBV7-8 with TRBJ2-1; possible D gene TRBD2, 6 bases. There are 11 residues in the CDR3. Per the germline V gene, CDR1 is SGHVS and CDR2 is FQNEAQ. CDR3 coding DNA: TGTACCAACAGCTTAGCAGGGACTCAGATTTTC. Its protein is CTNSLAGTQIF.

This clonotype was observed at least ten times. The rearrangement uses TRBV10-3 and TRBJ2-1; 10 bases agree with TRBD2. CDR1 is ENHRY and CDR2 is SYGVKD in the germline V gene. V dropped 4 bases and J dropped 8; count of bases not matched to a gene: 5. The CDR3 has 14 amino acids. CDR3: CAISGSSGSDEQFF. The CDR3 bases are TGTGCCATCAGTGGATCTAGCGGGAGCGATGAGCAGTTCTTC.

In this sample, this clonotype turned up a few times. A single base separates this from a much larger clone, so it may be a read error. This sequence joins TRBV5-6 and TRBJ2-3; D is undetermined. The CDR3 totals 13 residues. Trimming took 6 bases from V and 5 from J, leaving 13 bases between them. From germline, CDR1 is SGHDT and CDR2 YYEEEE. This CDR3 is CASNSETEDTQYF. CDR3 coding DNA: TGTGCCAGCAACTCGGAGACTGAAGATACGCAGTATTTT.

This rearrangement joins TRBV5-4 to TRBJ2-2; 9 bases match TRBD2. V was clipped by 2 bases and J by 4 bases; unmatched bases: 6. The CDR3 consists of 16 residues. The germline gives CDR1 SGHNT, CDR2 YYREEE (reference sequence). This chain's CDR3 is CASSFIAGEGTGELFF. The CDR3, as DNA: TGTGCCAGCAGCTTCATAGCGGGAGAGGGCACCGGGGAGCTGTTTTTT.